The 26 T cell receptor beta chains below all came from one sample that was sequenced in a study of shared clonotypes between healthy human individuals. The protocol was immunoSEQ multiplex PCR, while the TCRdb copy is restricted to in-frame clones and leaves out a portion. The profile shows over 2 million clones, roughly 95% of them singletons. Cells designated naive CD8 were CD45RO-negative and were positively selected for CCR7, with terminally differentiated effector memory CD45RA+ cells excluded. The sequencing input was naive CD8+ T cells sorted from blood. The receptors come from a man between 18 and 35 years old in good health.

This clone appeared once. V and J are TRBV9 and TRBJ2-7; D is possibly TRBD2 (6 bases). The germline V and J ends were trimmed by 3 bases and 4 bases, with 14 bases remaining between them. Per the germline V gene, CDR1 is SGDLS and CDR2 is YYNGEE. The CDR3 covers 14 residues. The CDR3 bases are TGTGCCAGCAGCGGCTGGGACTCCGGTTACGAGCAGTACTTC. Protein product: CASSGWDSGYEQYF.

This clone occurred once. The sample carries other DNA sequences with the same CDR3. The chain has TRBV13 and TRBJ2-7; 7 nucleotides agree with TRBD1. V lost 1 base and J lost 4; bases outside the gene matches: 4. This CDR3 contains 14 residues. Per germline, CDR1 PRHDT and CDR2 FYEKMQ (reference sequence). The CDR3 reads CASSLEAGGYEQYF. CDR3 sequence (DNA): TGTGCCAGCAGCTTAGAGGCAGGGGGTTACGAGCAGTACTTC.

Written as DNA, the CDR3 is TGTGCCAGTAGTATAACAACAGGGCTCTCAACGGGCACTGAAGCTTTCTTT. This translates into CASSITTGLSTGTEAFF. The gene calls are TRBV19 and TRBJ1-1; D may be TRBD1 (6 bases). Deletions cut 2 bases from V and 4 bases from J, with 20 bases between. The length of the CDR3 is 17 residues. Germline-derived CDR1 and CDR2 are LNHDA and SQIVND (reference sequence).

This chain joins TRBV27 and TRBJ2-3; 9 positions agree with TRBD2. The germline V gene has CDR1 MNHEY and CDR2 SMNVEV (reference sequence). This CDR3 region has 17 residues. V dropped 0 bases and J dropped 2; count of bases not matched to a gene: 6. This CDR3 reads CASSLSPRGGFTDTQYF. For the CDR3, the DNA is TGTGCCAGCAGTTTATCTCCGCGGGGGGGCTTCACAGATACGCAGTATTTT.

J is TRBJ1-1 and V is TRBV14; weak D call: TRBD1 (5 bases). Germline CDR1 SGHDN, CDR2 FVKESK. Trimming shortened V by 4 bases and J by 5 bases, and 17 bases separated the two germline ends. This CDR3 is 15 amino acids long. This chain's CDR3 is CASSPLIGGGTEAFF. DNA for the CDR3: TGTGCCAGCAGCCCTTTGATCGGGGGGGGTACTGAAGCTTTCTTT.

The chain is built from TRBV13 and TRBJ2-7; 9 bases fit TRBD2. Trimming at V came to 0 bases and at J to 5 bases, leaving 5 bases not matched to a gene. From germline, CDR1 is PRHDT and CDR2 FYEKMQ (reference sequence). CDR3 length equals 15 residues. The CDR3 is CASSLGGTSSHEQYF. In nucleotides, the CDR3 is TGTGCCAGCAGCTTAGGCGGGACTAGCAGCCACGAGCAGTACTTC.

This chain connects TRBV2 to TRBJ2-7; 8 bases line up with TRBD2. CDR3 length: 12 residues. Unmatched junction bases numbered 3, after V lost 5 bases and J lost 6 bases. Germline CDR1 and CDR2: SNHLY and FYNNEI. This CDR3 reads CASSWTSLEQYF. For the CDR3, the DNA is TGTGCCAGCAGTTGGACTAGCCTCGAGCAGTACTTC.

The chain is built from TRBV6-1 and TRBJ2-2, with D possibly TRBD2 on 6 matching bases. Germline V CDR1 and CDR2: MNHNS, SASEGT. V lost 4 bases to trimming and J lost 0 bases, with 15 bases between them. The CDR3 contains 17 residues. CDR3 loop: CASSVLAGRSNTGELFF. The CDR3 DNA reads as TGTGCCAGCAGTGTCCTGGCGGGAAGGTCGAACACCGGGGAGCTGTTTTTT.

Points on this clone: Other DNA variants within this sample encode the same CDR3. V is TRBV19 and J is TRBJ1-2, with D unclear. V was pared by 3 bases and J by 5 bases, with 10 bases between. The CDR3 sequence is 13 residues long. Germline V gives CDR1 LNHDA, CDR2 SQIVND (reference sequence). The CDR3 here is CASSIPEGYGYTF. The CDR3 DNA reads TGTGCCAGTAGTATCCCGGAAGGGTATGGCTACACCTTC.

The chain carries TRBV19 and TRBJ2-1; 12 nucleotides align to TRBD1. The germline V gene encodes CDR1 LNHDA and CDR2 SQIVND (reference sequence). V dropped 5 bases and J dropped 8; count of bases not matched to a gene: 7. The CDR3 totals 15 residues. CDR3 loop: CASSAGTGGFDEQFF. The CDR3 nucleotides read TGTGCCAGTAGTGCCGGGACAGGGGGCTTCGATGAGCAGTTCTTC.

The CDR3: CATSLARGQAETQYF. DNA of the CDR3: TGCGCCACCTCGTTGGCTCGGGGGCAGGCGGAGACCCAGTACTTC. This chain connects TRBV10-2 to TRBJ2-5, with D perhaps being TRBD1 or TRBD2 (6 bases each). The germline V gene has CDR1 WSHSY and CDR2 SAAADI. This CDR3 contains 15 residues. V was cut by 10 bases and J by 5 bases, with 23 bases left in between.

The rearrangement uses TRBV27 and TRBJ2-7; TRBD2 matches 11 bases. V shed 5 bases and J 5 bases; nucleotides not matched to a gene: 11. Looked up from germline, CDR1 is MNHEY and CDR2 is SMNVEV (reference sequence). The CDR3 spans 16 residues. The CDR3 spells CASSLGLAGFFDEQYF. As DNA, the CDR3 is TGTGCCAGCAGTCTTGGACTAGCGGGTTTTTTCGACGAGCAGTACTTC.

The V and J genes are TRBV5-1 and TRBJ2-7; 8 bases fit TRBD1. The V segment lost 3 bases and the J segment 6 bases; nucleotides outside the gene matches: 2. This CDR3 is 12 amino acids long. Germline V gives CDR1 SGHRS, CDR2 YFSETQ. The chain's CDR3 is CASSWTGPEQYF. The DNA of the CDR3 is TGCGCCAGCAGCTGGACAGGGCCCGAGCAGTACTTC.

The rearrangement links TRBV25-1 to TRBJ2-1; D gene unclear. The CDR3 consists of 13 residues. The V and J ends lost 8 bases and 3 bases respectively, with 11 bases between them. Per germline, CDR1 MGHDK and CDR2 SYGVNS. The CDR3 loop reads CASAGINYNEQFF. CDR3 nucleotides: TGTGCCAGCGCTGGAATAAACTACAATGAGCAGTTCTTC. The full variable domain, in which reference TRBV25-1 and TRBJ2-1 provide the parts outside the CDR3, is EADIYQTPRYLVIGTGKKITLECSQTMGHDKMYWYQQDPGMELHLIHYSYGVNSTEKGDLSSESTVSRIRTEHFPLTLESARPSHTSQYLCASAGINYNEQFFGPGTRLTVL.

The V gene is TRBV4-1, the J gene TRBJ1-3; D gene unclear. The germline gives CDR1 MGHRA, CDR2 YSYEKL. The CDR3 is 17 residues long. Trimming cost V 2 bases and J 2 bases, with 16 bases left between them. The CDR3 reads CASSQSDRWGAGNTIYF. The CDR3 coding sequence is TGCGCCAGCAGCCAATCTGACCGGTGGGGTGCTGGAAACACCATATATTTT.

A single count supports this clone. The V gene is TRBV6-5, the J gene TRBJ2-2; maybe TRBD2 (5 bases). The CDR3 loop spans 14 amino acids. Between the trimmed V and J ends, which lost 8 bases and 4 bases, there was a span of 14 bases. The V gene's germline CDR1 is MNHEY and CDR2 SVGAGI. The CDR3 DNA is TGTGCCAGCGTCAGACTCGGGATCACCGGGGAGCTGTTTTTT. It specifies CASVRLGITGELFF.

The chain has TRBV9 and TRBJ2-7, with TRBD2 matching over 12 bases. The CDR3 sequence is 14 residues long. V gave up 3 bases and J gave up 7 bases; unmatched junction bases: 5. CDR1 is SGDLS and CDR2 is YYNGEE in the germline V gene. The CDR3 DNA reads as TGTGCCAGCAGCGAGCGAGGACTAGCGGGAGAGCAGTACTTC. Translating gives CASSERGLAGEQYF.

V usage is TRBV5-4 and J usage is TRBJ2-7, with 11 nucleotides matching TRBD2. The trim removed 3 bases at V and 4 bases at J, leaving 6 bases unmatched. This CDR3 has 15 residues. Germline CDR1 and CDR2: SGHNT and YYREEE (reference sequence). For the CDR3, the DNA is TGTGCCAGCAGCTGGGGACTAGCGGCTATTTACGAGCAGTACTTC. This codes for CASSWGLAAIYEQYF. The variable domain in full, completed from reference TRBV5-4 and TRBJ2-7, reads ETGVTQSPTHLIKTRGQQVTLRCSSQSGHNTVSWYQQALGQGPQFIFQYYREEENGRGNFPPRFSGLQFPNYSSELNVNALELDDSALYLCASSWGLAAIYEQYFGPGTRLTVT.

As for this clone: Different DNA sequences within this sample yield the same CDR3. This sequence joins TRBV2 and TRBJ2-7, with D unclear. Germline assignment: CDR1 SNHLY and CDR2 FYNNEI. The CDR3 is made up of 12 amino acids. Trimming stripped 1 base from V and 4 bases from J, with 5 bases between. CDR3 coding DNA: TGTGCCAGCAGTGAAGGAGTGTACGAGCAGTACTTC. It yields the protein CASSEGVYEQYF.

V and J are TRBV10-2 and TRBJ1-1; weak D call: TRBD1 (5 bases). The V gene's germline CDR1 is WSHSY and CDR2 SAAADI. Trimming removed 3 bases at V and 4 bases at J, with 9 bases between. The CDR3 is 13 residues long. This CDR3 is CASSDGGGTEAFF. In DNA, the CDR3 is TGCGCCAGCAGTGATGGGGGTGGCACTGAAGCTTTCTTT.

This CDR3 reads CASSPGPSDTQYF. DNA for the CDR3: TGTGCCAGCAGCCCCGGACCTTCCGATACGCAGTATTTT. This chain joins TRBV9 and TRBJ2-3; D ambiguous. CDR3 size: 13 residues. Trimming took 4 bases from V and 6 from J, leaving 12 bases between them. Per the germline V gene, CDR1 is SGDLS and CDR2 is YYNGEE.

V and J are TRBV7-6 and TRBJ2-1, with TRBD2 identical over 7 bases. Germline V lookup: CDR1 SGHVS, CDR2 FNYEAQ. V lost 5 bases to trimming and J lost 3 bases; unmatched junction nucleotides: 10. This CDR3 region has 16 residues. CDR3 residues: CASSPGGGSYYNEQFF. The CDR3 bases are TGTGCCAGCAGCCCCGGAGGCGGGAGTTACTACAATGAGCAGTTCTTC. The complete variable domain, with remaining parts taken from reference TRBV7-6 and TRBJ2-1, reads GAGVSQSPRYKVTKRGQDVALRCDPISGHVSLYWYRQALGQGPEFLTYFNYEAQQDKSGLPNDRFSAERPEGSISTLTIQRTEQRDSAMYRCASSPGGGSYYNEQFFGPGTRLTVL.

The chain combines TRBV6-5 with TRBJ2-7; 7 bases are a match to TRBD2. Germline values: CDR1 MNHEY, CDR2 SVGAGI. After removal of 5 bases from V and 7 bases from J, the junction contained 11 bases not matched to a gene. The CDR3 is 14 residues long. The CDR3 region is CASSPPRTSGEQYF. CDR3 DNA: TGTGCCAGCAGTCCGCCCCGGACTAGTGGGGAGCAGTACTTC.

CDR3 region: CASSHSGTTTYEQYF. As DNA, the CDR3 is TGTGCCAGCAGTCACTCCGGGACAACAACCTACGAGCAGTACTTC. V and J are TRBV28 and TRBJ2-7; possibly TRBD1 for D (6 bases). Germline V gene lookup returns CDR1 MDHEN and CDR2 SYDVKM. Trimming removed 5 bases from V and 2 bases from J, with 16 bases in between. The CDR3 length is 15 residues.

Points on this clone: The identical CDR3 is also encoded by other nucleotide sequences in the sample. The chain carries TRBV9 and TRBJ1-6, with D maybe TRBD1 (6 bases). V lost 0 bases to trimming and J lost 7 bases, with 8 bases between them. Germline values: CDR1 SGDLS, CDR2 YYNGEE. The CDR3 loop spans 14 amino acids. The CDR3 sequence is CASSVGDTNSPLHF. The CDR3 nucleotides are TGTGCCAGCAGCGTAGGGGACACAAATTCACCCCTCCACTTT.

This chain uses TRBV27 with TRBJ2-7; D remains ambiguous. Trimming removed 4 bases from V and 2 bases from J, with 9 bases in between. CDR3 size: 13 residues. Germline CDR1 is MNHEY and CDR2 is SMNVEV (reference sequence). The CDR3 sequence: CASSWQATYEQYF. In DNA, the CDR3 is TGTGCCAGCAGTTGGCAAGCCACCTACGAGCAGTACTTC.